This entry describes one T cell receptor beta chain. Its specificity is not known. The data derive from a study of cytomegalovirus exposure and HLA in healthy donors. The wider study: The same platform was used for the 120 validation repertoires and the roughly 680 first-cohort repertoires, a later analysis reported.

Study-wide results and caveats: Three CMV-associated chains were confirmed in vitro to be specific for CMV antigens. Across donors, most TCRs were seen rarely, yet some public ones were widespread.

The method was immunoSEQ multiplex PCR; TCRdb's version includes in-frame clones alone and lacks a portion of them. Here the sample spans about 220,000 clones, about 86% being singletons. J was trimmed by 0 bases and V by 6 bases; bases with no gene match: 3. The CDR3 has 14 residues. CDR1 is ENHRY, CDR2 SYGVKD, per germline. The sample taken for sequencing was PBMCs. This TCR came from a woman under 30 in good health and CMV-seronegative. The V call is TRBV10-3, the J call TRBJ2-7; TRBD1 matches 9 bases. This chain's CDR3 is CAIRRDRASYEQYF. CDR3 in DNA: TGTGCCATCAGGAGGGACAGGGCCTCCTACGAGCAGTACTTC.